A selection of T cell receptor beta chains follows, all from one sample in a study of spatial heterogeneity in lung cancer. TCRdb passed the 5' RACE reads through MiXCR, listing each CDR3 protein once. The repertoire includes some 5,100 distinct CDR3 sequences, around 15% of them detected once, and roughly 14% sits in the top ten. Sequenced material: lung tumor tissue, taken at surgery. The receptors here all came from a female donor with early-stage non-small cell lung cancer. Both conserved end residues are part of each CDR3. The D gene is left open where the match is weak. The size of a clone is reported for some rows only, either as once, few or many, or as a class for expanded clones.

medium-sized,TRBV7-9,TRBD1,TRBJ1-4,CASSPRQGYEKLFF,TGTGCCAGCAGCCCTCGACAGGGTTATGAAAAACTGTTTTTT
medium-sized,TRBV18,NA,TRBJ2-5,CASSPRDSPNQETQYF,TGTGCCAGCTCACCACGAGACAGCCCAAACCAAGAGACCCAGTACTTC
medium-sized,TRBV29-1,TRBD2,TRBJ2-1,CSVLAVYNEQFF,TGCAGCGTGCTAGCGGTCTACAATGAGCAGTTCTTC
many,TRBV19,TRBD2,TRBJ2-3,CASRKAGPSTDTQYF,TGTGCCAGTAGAAAAGCGGGACCGAGCACAGATACGCAGTATTTT
NA,TRBV14,TRBD1,TRBJ2-1,CASSQSDRGGNEQFF,TGTGCCAGCAGCCAATCGGACAGGGGAGGCAATGAGCAGTTCTTC
large,TRBV6-2/TRBV6-3,TRBD2,TRBJ2-3,CASSPPGLAGGPEDTQYF,TGTGCCAGCAGTCCACCGGGACTAGCGGGAGGGCCCGAGGATACGCAGTATTTT
medium-sized,TRBV5-1,NA,TRBJ2-7,CASSSAGDPWEQYF,TGCGCCAGCAGCTCGGCAGGGGACCCGTGGGAGCAGTACTTC
many,TRBV6-6,TRBD2,TRBJ2-3,CASSYTSLAGKTDTQYF,TGTGCCAGCAGTTACACCTCCCTAGCGGGCAAGACAGATACGCAGTATTTT
NA,TRBV7-9,NA,TRBJ2-5,CASSPAGGEETQYF,TGTGCCAGCAGCCCAGCAGGCGGGGAGGAGACCCAGTACTTC
many,TRBV5-1,NA,TRBJ2-7,CASSPPRASESYEQYF,TGCGCCAGCAGCCCCCCCCGGGCTAGTGAATCCTACGAGCAGTACTTC
medium-sized,TRBV28,NA,TRBJ1-3,CASSLRGLVSGNTIYF,TGTGCCAGCAGTTTAAGGGGGTTAGTCTCTGGAAACACCATATATTTT
many,TRBV28,TRBD1,TRBJ2-5,CASSFRDRGILQETQYF,TGTGCCAGCAGTTTCCGGGACAGGGGTATCTTACAAGAGACCCAGTACTTC
medium-sized,TRBV29-1,TRBD2,TRBJ2-3,CSVELGSGSGVDTQYF,TGCAGCGTTGAATTGGGAAGCGGGAGTGGTGTAGATACGCAGTATTTT
medium-sized,TRBV12-3/TRBV12-4,NA,TRBJ1-5,CASSTRRDGNQPQHF,TGTGCCAGCAGTACTCGCCGGGACGGCAATCAGCCCCAGCATTTT
many,TRBV9,NA,TRBJ2-1,CASSSQYNEQFF,TGTGCCAGCAGCTCCCAGTACAATGAGCAGTTCTTC
medium-sized,TRBV14,TRBD2,TRBJ2-3,CASSQDRAGVADTQYF,TGTGCCAGCAGCCAAGATAGGGCGGGAGTGGCAGATACGCAGTATTTT
medium-sized,TRBV19,NA,TRBJ1-5,CASSRGPHSNQPQHF,TGTGCCAGTAGTAGGGGACCGCATAGCAATCAGCCCCAGCATTTT
medium-sized,TRBV4-2,TRBD1,TRBJ2-5,CASSQARGGKETQYF,TGTGCCAGCAGCCAAGCGAGAGGGGGCAAAGAGACCCAGTACTTC
medium-sized,TRBV4-2,TRBD2,TRBJ2-1,CASSQEAGGRAEQFF,TGTGCCAGCAGCCAGGAGGCGGGAGGACGTGCTGAGCAGTTCTTC
many,TRBV30,TRBD2,TRBJ2-5,CAWDWTSGEQETQYF,TGTGCCTGGGATTGGACTAGCGGTGAACAAGAGACCCAGTACTTC
medium-sized,TRBV11-2,NA,TRBJ2-4,CASSSPRGQRGNIQYF,TGTGCCAGCAGCTCGCCGCGGGGACAGAGGGGAAACATTCAGTACTTC
medium-sized,TRBV7-7,TRBD1,TRBJ2-5,CASSENRGAQETQYF,TGTGCCAGCAGCGAAAACAGGGGGGCACAAGAGACCCAGTACTTC
NA,TRBV12-3/TRBV12-4,NA,TRBJ2-5,CASSFLQETQYF,TGTGCCAGCAGTTTTCTCCAAGAGACCCAGTACTTC
many,TRBV7-7,NA,TRBJ1-5,CASSLRVGDQPQHF,TGTGCCAGCAGCTTAAGGGTTGGGGATCAGCCCCAGCATTTT
NA,TRBV20-1,NA,TRBJ2-5,CSAKSGGGSKTQYF,TGCAGTGCTAAGTCGGGTGGGGGCTCGAAGACCCAGTACTTC
NA,TRBV7-9,TRBD1,TRBJ2-7,CASSLATGGRSYEQYF,TGTGCCAGCAGCTTAGCGACAGGGGGCCGATCCTACGAGCAGTACTTC
medium-sized,TRBV7-6,NA,TRBJ2-2,CASSPLPLDSTGELFF,TGTGCCAGCAGCCCTCTCCCATTGGACAGCACCGGGGAGCTGTTTTTT